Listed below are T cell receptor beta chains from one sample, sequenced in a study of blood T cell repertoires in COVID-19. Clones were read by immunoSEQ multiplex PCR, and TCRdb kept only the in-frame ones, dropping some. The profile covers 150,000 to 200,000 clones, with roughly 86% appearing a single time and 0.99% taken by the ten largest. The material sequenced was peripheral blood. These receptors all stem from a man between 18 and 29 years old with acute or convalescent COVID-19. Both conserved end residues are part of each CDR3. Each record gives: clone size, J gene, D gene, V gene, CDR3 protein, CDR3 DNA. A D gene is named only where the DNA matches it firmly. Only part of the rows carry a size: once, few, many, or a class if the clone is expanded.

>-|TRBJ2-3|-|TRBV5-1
CASSLSPRDRGLNTQYF
TGCGCCAGCAGCTTGAGCCCGCGGGACAGAGGTCTCAATACGCAGTATTTT
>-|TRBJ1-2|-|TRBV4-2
CASSQETGDDYGYTF
TGTGCCAGCAGCCAAGAGACAGGCGACGACTATGGCTACACCTTC
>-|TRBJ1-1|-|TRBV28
CASSLLLAGSEAFF
TGTGCCAGCAGTTTATTACTGGCAGGGTCTGAAGCTTTCTTT
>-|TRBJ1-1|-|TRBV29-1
CSVLRGGTEAFF
TGCAGCGTGCTCAGGGGTGGCACTGAAGCTTTCTTT
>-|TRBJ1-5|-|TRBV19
CASSIQGLGQPQHF
TGTGCCAGTAGTATACAGGGGTTAGGGCAGCCCCAGCATTTT
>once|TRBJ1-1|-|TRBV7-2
CASSLGPGLTNTEAFF
TGTGCCAGCAGCTTGGGCCCGGGACTGACGAACACTGAAGCTTTCTTT
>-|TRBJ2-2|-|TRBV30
CAWSDQNTGELFF
TGTGCCTGGAGTGATCAGAACACCGGGGAGCTGTTTTTT
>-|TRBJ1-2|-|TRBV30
CAWSVLEGSYGYTF
TGTGCCTGGAGTGTGTTGGAGGGTTCCTATGGCTACACCTTC
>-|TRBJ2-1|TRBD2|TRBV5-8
CASSSSRTSGYNEQFF
TGTGCCAGCAGCTCAAGTAGGACTAGCGGTTACAATGAGCAGTTCTTC
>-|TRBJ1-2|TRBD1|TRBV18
CASSPPGQGEDTF
TGTGCCAGCTCACCACCTGGCCAGGGGGAAGACACCTTC
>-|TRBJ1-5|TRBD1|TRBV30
CAWSVAAGGTQPQHF
TGTGCCTGGAGTGTAGCGGCAGGGGGTACTCAGCCCCAGCATTTT
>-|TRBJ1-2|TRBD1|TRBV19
CASSATGTGDGYTF
TGTGCCAGTAGTGCAACCGGGACAGGGGATGGCTACACCTTC
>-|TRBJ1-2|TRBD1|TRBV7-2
CASSSHQLTGGGYTF
TGTGCCAGCAGCTCGCACCAATTGACAGGGGGCGGCTACACCTTC
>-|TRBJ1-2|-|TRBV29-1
CSVEAYQAGYGYTF
TGCAGCGTTGAAGCTTACCAGGCAGGGTATGGCTACACCTTC
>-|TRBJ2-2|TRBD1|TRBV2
CASKGQGALVGELFF
TGTGCCAGCAAGGGTCAGGGGGCGCTTGTCGGGGAGCTGTTTTTT
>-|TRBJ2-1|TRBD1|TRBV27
CASSAGTGLGYEQFF
TGTGCCAGCAGTGCTGGGACAGGGCTGGGGTATGAGCAGTTCTTC
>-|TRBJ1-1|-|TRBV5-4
CASSLGWNRGNTEAFF
TGTGCCAGCAGCTTGGGATGGAACCGGGGGAACACTGAAGCTTTCTTT
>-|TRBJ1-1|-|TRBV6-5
CAGGIRGTEAFF
TGTGCCGGAGGGATACGGGGCACTGAAGCTTTCTTT
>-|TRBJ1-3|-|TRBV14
CASSLYLSGNTIYF
TGTGCCAGCAGCCTCTACCTCTCTGGAAACACCATATATTTT
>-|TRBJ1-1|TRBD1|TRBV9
CASSVGVTGGVNTEAFF
TGTGCCAGCAGCGTAGGCGTGACAGGGGGAGTGAACACTGAAGCTTTCTTT
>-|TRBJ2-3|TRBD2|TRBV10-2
CASSLPLAGASTDTQYF
TGCGCCAGCAGCCTACCACTAGCGGGGGCGAGCACAGATACGCAGTATTTT
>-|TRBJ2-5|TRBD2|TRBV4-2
CASSRRFGGGALETQYF
TGTGCCAGCAGCCGCAGGTTCGGCGGGGGGGCCCTAGAGACCCAGTACTTC